This T cell receptor (beta chain) was profiled in a study of shared T cell receptors in the human thymus. Data came from immunoSEQ multiplex PCR; TCRdb stores just in-frame clones and leaves some out. The sample records roughly 68,000 clones, 90% to 95% being singletons. A single count supports this clone. Between the trimmed V and J ends, which lost 5 bases and 0 bases, there was a span of 11 bases. Germline values: CDR1 SEHNR, CDR2 FQNEAQ (reference sequence). CDR3 size: 15 residues. The chain combines TRBV7-9 with TRBJ1-3; D call uncertain. This sequence originates from a human donor. The sample taken for sequencing was thymocytes. CDR3 region: CASSMQRNSGNTIYF. For the CDR3, the DNA is TGTGCCAGCAGCATGCAGAGGAACTCTGGAAACACCATATATTTT.